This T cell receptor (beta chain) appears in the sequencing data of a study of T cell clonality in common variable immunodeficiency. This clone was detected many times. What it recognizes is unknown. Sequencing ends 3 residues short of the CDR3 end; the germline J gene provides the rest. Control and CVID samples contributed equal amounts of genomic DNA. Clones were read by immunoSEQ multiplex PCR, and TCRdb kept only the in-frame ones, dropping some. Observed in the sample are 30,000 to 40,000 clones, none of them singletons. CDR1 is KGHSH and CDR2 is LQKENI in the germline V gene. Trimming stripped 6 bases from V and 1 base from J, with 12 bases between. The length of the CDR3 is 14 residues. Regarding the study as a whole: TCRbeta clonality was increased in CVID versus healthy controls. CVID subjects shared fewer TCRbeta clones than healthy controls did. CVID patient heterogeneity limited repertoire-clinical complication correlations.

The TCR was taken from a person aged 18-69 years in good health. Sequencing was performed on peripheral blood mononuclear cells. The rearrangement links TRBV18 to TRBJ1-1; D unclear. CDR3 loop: CASSEKTGNTEAFF. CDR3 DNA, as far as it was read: TGTGCCAGCTCCGAAAAGACGGGGAACACTGAA.